The present T cell receptor (beta chain) was sequenced within a study of cytomegalovirus exposure and HLA in healthy donors. Study conclusions and caveats: Three CMV-associated chains were confirmed in vitro to be specific for CMV antigens. It was only CMV serostatus that was available as immune exposure information.

V shed 5 bases, J shed 0 bases, and the junction held 11 bases outside the gene matches. Germline V lookup: CDR1 SGHVS, CDR2 FQNEAQ. The CDR3 spans 17 residues. Vbeta (60) and Jbeta (13) primers were used in the PCR. Sequencing was performed with immunoSEQ multiplex PCR; in TCRdb, only in-frame clones are kept and a portion is missing. The sample has fewer than 150,000 clones, around 70% seen once. Notes on this clone: Its antigen is as yet unknown.

Sequenced sample: PBMCs. The TCR was taken from a woman between 40 and 50 years old in good health and CMV-seronegative. The V gene is TRBV7-8, the J gene TRBJ1-2, with 8 bases identical to TRBD1. CDR3 nucleotide sequence: TGTGCCAGCAGCCTAATGGGGGGGACAGGAGCTAACTATGGCTACACCTTC. Its protein is CASSLMGGTGANYGYTF.